The 21 T cell receptor beta chains listed next were all sequenced from one sample in a study of T cell responses to AZD1222 COVID-19 vaccine. Here immunoSEQ multiplex PCR was the method, and the copy in TCRdb shows in-frame clones only, minus some. Among about 150,000 clones listed, about 88% were seen once. The specimen comprised peripheral blood, sampled on day 0 of AZD1222 vaccination. These receptors were collected from an adult in good health.

The chain is built from TRBV7-2 and TRBJ2-1; 7 bases agree with TRBD2. Germline V gene data show CDR1 as SGHTA and CDR2 as FQGNSA. The V segment lost 3 bases and the J segment 0 bases; nucleotides outside the gene matches: 5. The CDR3 totals 16 residues. The CDR3 protein is CASSLSRGSSYNEQFF. The CDR3 DNA reads TGTGCCAGCAGCTTGTCGCGGGGGAGCTCCTACAATGAGCAGTTCTTC.

The chain combines TRBV13 with TRBJ1-2; 7 nucleotides agree with TRBD1. Germline V gene lookup returns CDR1 PRHDT and CDR2 FYEKMQ (reference sequence). J was trimmed by 1 base and V by 3 bases; bases with no gene match: 8. The CDR3 is 16 amino acids. The CDR3 bases are TGTGCCAGCAGCTTGGGGGGGACAGAGATTAACTATGGCTACACCTTC. Amino acid sequence: CASSLGGTEINYGYTF.

The chain joins TRBV9 to TRBJ1-4, with D perhaps TRBD1 (5 bases). Per the germline V gene, CDR1 is SGDLS and CDR2 is YYNGEE. This CDR3 contains 13 residues. V gave up 6 bases and J gave up 5 bases, with 11 bases separating them. The CDR3 reads CASIEQANEKLFF. The CDR3 DNA reads as TGTGCCAGCATAGAACAGGCGAATGAAAAACTGTTTTTT.

This chain uses TRBV7-8 with TRBJ1-2; D is perhaps TRBD1 (5 bases). The germline V gene encodes CDR1 SGHVS and CDR2 FQNEAQ. Between the trimmed V and J ends, which lost 6 bases and 4 bases, there was a span of 18 bases. The CDR3 contains 15 residues. The DNA of the CDR3 is TGTGCCAGCAGTCAGGCCAGGGACTTAGGCTATGGCTACACCTTC. This translates into CASSQARDLGYGYTF.

V is TRBV28 and J is TRBJ1-1; D possibly corresponds to TRBD1 (6 bases). The ends were cut back, 5 bases at V and 4 bases at J, with 14 bases in the middle. This CDR3 has 14 residues. Germline V gives CDR1 MDHEN, CDR2 SYDVKM. CDR3 coding DNA: TGTGCCAGCAGTCACAGGGTTTGGGGCACTGAAGCTTTCTTT. Residues: CASSHRVWGTEAFF.

The J gene is TRBJ1-1, the V gene TRBV15; no reliable D call. In germline, CDR1 is LNHNV, CDR2 YYDKDF (reference sequence). The CDR3 has 13 residues. V lost 1 base and J lost 11, with 14 bases in between. The CDR3 spells CATSRGSRWRAFF. In DNA form, the CDR3 reads TGTGCCACCAGCAGAGGAAGCCGATGGAGGGCTTTCTTT.

J is TRBJ1-1 and V is TRBV30, with 8 nucleotides matching TRBD1. Trimming at V came to 1 base and at J to 3 bases, leaving 4 bases not matched to a gene. This CDR3 has 14 residues. The germline gives CDR1 GTSNPN, CDR2 SVGIG (reference sequence). CDR3 nucleotides: TGTGCCTGGAGTGCTACAGGGGGTTACACTGAAGCTTTCTTT. Translation: CAWSATGGYTEAFF.

The rearrangement links TRBV2 to TRBJ2-2, with TRBD1 identical over 7 bases. CDR3 length: 15 residues. Germline V gene sequence: CDR1 SNHLY, CDR2 FYNNEI. The V segment lost 6 bases and the J segment 0 bases; nucleotides outside the gene matches: 4. The CDR3 DNA reads as TGTGCCAGCAGAAGACAGGGAGCGAACACCGGGGAGCTGTTTTTT. It yields the protein CASRRQGANTGELFF.

The J gene is TRBJ2-3, the V gene TRBV10-3; TRBD1 or TRBD2 may be the D gene (5 bases each). Trimming removed 0 bases from V and 5 bases from J, with 15 bases in between. CDR1 and CDR2 (germline): ENHRY, SYGVKD. CDR3 length equals 16 residues. CDR3 sequence: CAISESTPGPKDTQYF. The CDR3 coding sequence is TGTGCCATCAGTGAGTCGACTCCGGGGCCCAAAGATACGCAGTATTTT.

V and J are TRBV28 and TRBJ1-1; 7 positions match TRBD1. Germline trimming cut 2 bases from V and 5 bases from J; bases unmatched to any gene: 5. The germline CDR1 and CDR2 sequences are MDHEN and SYDVKM. The CDR3 totals 14 residues. The CDR3 DNA sequence: TGTGCCAGCAGTTTAACAGGGGCTTGGACTGAAGCTTTCTTT. This gives the protein CASSLTGAWTEAFF.

The chain combines TRBV3-1 (or the pseudogene TRBV3-2) with TRBJ2-1, with D possibly matching TRBD2 (5 bases). The V end lost 4 bases, the J end lost 12 bases, and 19 bases lay between the germline ends. Germline-derived CDR1 and CDR2 are LGHDT and YNNKEL (reference sequence). The CDR3 has 14 amino acids. CDR3 residues: CASSRLGSDFGQFF. The CDR3 DNA reads TGTGCCAGCAGCCGTCTGGGCTCGGACTTTGGGCAGTTCTTC.

V and J are TRBV2 and TRBJ2-7; D remains ambiguous. The ends were cut back, 8 bases at V and 0 bases at J, with 8 bases in the middle. This CDR3 is 12 amino acids long. CDR1 and CDR2 (germline): SNHLY, FYNNEI. The CDR3 coding sequence is TGTGCCAGCGCCGACATCTCCTACGAGCAGTACTTC. This sequence encodes CASADISYEQYF.

The V gene is TRBV28, the J gene TRBJ2-3; no firm D call. Between the trimmed V and J ends, which lost 5 bases and 2 bases, there was a span of 14 bases. Germline V CDR1 and CDR2: MDHEN, SYDVKM. The CDR3 is 15 residues long. CDR3 DNA sequence: TGTGCCAGCAGTAGGCAACTCCCAAACACAGATACGCAGTATTTT. Its protein product is CASSRQLPNTDTQYF. The whole variable domain, remainder taken from reference TRBV28 and TRBJ2-3, is DVKVTQSSRYLVKRTGEKVFLECVQDMDHENMFWYRQDPGLGLRLIYFSYDVKMKEKGDIPEGYSVSREKKERFSLILESASTNQTSMYLCASSRQLPNTDTQYFGPGTRLTVL.

J is TRBJ2-7 and V is TRBV19, with D perhaps matching TRBD1 or TRBD2 (5 bases each). V lost 6 bases and J lost 0, with 15 bases in between. Germline CDR1 is LNHDA and CDR2 is SQIVND (reference sequence). This CDR3 has 15 amino acids. CDR3 DNA: TGTGCCAGTAGCCTCGAGGGGCTCGGCTCCTACGAGCAGTACTTC. Amino acid sequence: CASSLEGLGSYEQYF.

The chain is built from TRBV7-2 and TRBJ1-3; no definite D call. Germline values: CDR1 SGHTA, CDR2 FQGNSA. The length of the CDR3 is 12 residues. V was shortened by 1 base and J by 4 bases, with 2 bases between the two germline ends. The CDR3 sequence is CASSLGGNTIYF. The CDR3 DNA follows: TGTGCCAGCAGCTTAGGGGGAAACACCATATATTTT.

This chain uses TRBV9 with TRBJ1-5, with D possibly TRBD1 on 6 matching bases. Trimming shortened V by 10 bases and J by 1 base, and 18 bases separated the two germline ends. The CDR3 runs 15 residues. The germline V gene has CDR1 SGDLS and CDR2 YYNGEE. This CDR3 reads CAPGQGQKSNQPQHF. The CDR3 region has the DNA TGTGCCCCCGGGCAGGGGCAAAAGAGCAATCAGCCCCAGCATTTT.

This sequence joins TRBV6-4 and TRBJ2-2; possibly TRBD2 for D (6 bases). There are 15 residues in the CDR3. CDR1 and CDR2 (germline): MRHNA, SNTAGT. V lost 6 bases, J lost 0 bases, and 11 bases lay in between. DNA of the CDR3: TGTGCCAGCAGCCAGATAGCGGCGAACACCGGGGAGCTGTTTTTT. Its protein product is CASSQIAANTGELFF.

The rearrangement uses TRBV11-2 and TRBJ2-2; D assignment may be TRBD1 or TRBD2 (7 bases each). Looked up from germline, CDR1 is SGHAT and CDR2 is FQNNGV. V shed 7 bases and J shed 6 bases, with 21 bases lying between them. This CDR3 comprises 16 residues. The CDR3 coding sequence is TGTGCCAGCACCTACCCAGGGGGGGGGCTCCCCGGGGAGCTGTTTTTT. The encoded protein is CASTYPGGGLPGELFF.

This chain uses TRBV9 with TRBJ2-3; 9 bases agree with TRBD1. Losses at the gene ends were 4 bases for V and 3 bases for J; bases not matched to a gene: 9. This CDR3 contains 16 residues. Per the germline V gene, CDR1 is SGDLS and CDR2 is YYNGEE. The CDR3: CASSLGLTGGTDTQYF. CDR3 in DNA: TGTGCCAGCAGCCTAGGTCTGACAGGGGGTACAGATACGCAGTATTTT.

This chain uses TRBV3-1 (or the pseudogene TRBV3-2) with TRBJ2-7; 12 bases line up with TRBD2. Looked up from germline, CDR1 is LGHDT and CDR2 is YNNKEL (reference sequence). Trimming took 1 base from V and 2 from J; bases not matched to a gene: 0. The CDR3 length is 15 residues. The CDR3 DNA is TGTGCCAGCAGCCAAGGGACTAGCGGGGCCTACGAGCAGTACTTC. It yields the protein CASSQGTSGAYEQYF.

The gene calls are TRBV19 and TRBJ1-1, with D possibly being TRBD1 (6 bases). Germline loops: CDR1 LNHDA, CDR2 SQIVND (reference sequence). CDR3 size: 14 residues. V was cut by 10 bases and J by 0 bases, with 15 bases left in between. Written as DNA, the CDR3 is TGTGCCACCAAGAGGAGGGGGGTGAACACTGAAGCTTTCTTT. Amino acid sequence: CATKRRGVNTEAFF.